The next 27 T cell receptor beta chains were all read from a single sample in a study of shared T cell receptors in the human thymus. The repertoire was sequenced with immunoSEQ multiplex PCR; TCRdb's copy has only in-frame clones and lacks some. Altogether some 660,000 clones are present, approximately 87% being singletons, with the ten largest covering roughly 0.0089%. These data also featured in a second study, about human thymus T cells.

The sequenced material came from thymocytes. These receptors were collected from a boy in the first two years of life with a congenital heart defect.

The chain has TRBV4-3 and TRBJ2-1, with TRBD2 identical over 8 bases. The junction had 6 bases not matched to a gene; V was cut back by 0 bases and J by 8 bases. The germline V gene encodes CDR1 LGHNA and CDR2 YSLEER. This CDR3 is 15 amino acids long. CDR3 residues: CASSQEPGRAHEQFF. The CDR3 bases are TGCGCCAGCAGCCAAGAACCCGGGAGGGCCCATGAGCAGTTCTTC.

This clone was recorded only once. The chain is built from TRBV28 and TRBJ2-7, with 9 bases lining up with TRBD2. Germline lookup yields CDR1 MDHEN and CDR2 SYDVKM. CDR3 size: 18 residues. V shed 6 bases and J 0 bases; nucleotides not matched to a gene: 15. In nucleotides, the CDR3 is TGTGCCAGCAGGGCGGGGGGGGCTGGCGATACGAGCTCCTACGAGCAGTACTTC. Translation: CASRAGGAGDTSSYEQYF. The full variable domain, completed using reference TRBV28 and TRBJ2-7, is DVKVTQSSRYLVKRTGEKVFLECVQDMDHENMFWYRQDPGLGLRLIYFSYDVKMKEKGDIPEGYSVSREKKERFSLILESASTNQTSMYLCASRAGGAGDTSSYEQYFGPGTRLTVT.

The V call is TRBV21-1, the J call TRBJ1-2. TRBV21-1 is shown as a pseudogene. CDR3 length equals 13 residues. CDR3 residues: CASGGGVPYGYTF. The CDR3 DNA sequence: TGTGCCAGCGGGGGGGGAGTCCCCTATGGCTACACCTTC.

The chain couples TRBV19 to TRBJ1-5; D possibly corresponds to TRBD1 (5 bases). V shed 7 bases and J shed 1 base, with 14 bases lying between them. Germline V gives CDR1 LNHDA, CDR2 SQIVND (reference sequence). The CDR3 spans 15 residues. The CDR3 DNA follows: TGTGCCAGTATCCCGCAGGGTACCAGCAATCAGCCCCAGCATTTT. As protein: CASIPQGTSNQPQHF.

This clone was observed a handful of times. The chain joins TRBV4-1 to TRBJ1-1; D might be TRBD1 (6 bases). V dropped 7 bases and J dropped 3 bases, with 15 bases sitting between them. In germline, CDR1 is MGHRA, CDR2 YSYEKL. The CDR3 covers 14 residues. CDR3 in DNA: TGCGCCAGCACGCCAAAGACAGGAGACACTGAAGCTTTCTTT. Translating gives CASTPKTGDTEAFF.

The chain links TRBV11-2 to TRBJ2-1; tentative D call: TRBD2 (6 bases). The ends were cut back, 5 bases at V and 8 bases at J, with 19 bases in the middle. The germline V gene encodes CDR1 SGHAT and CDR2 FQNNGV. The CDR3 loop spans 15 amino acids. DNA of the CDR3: TGTGCCAGCAGCCCAAAAACACGGGAGTGCTATGAGCAGTTCTTC. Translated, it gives CASSPKTRECYEQFF.

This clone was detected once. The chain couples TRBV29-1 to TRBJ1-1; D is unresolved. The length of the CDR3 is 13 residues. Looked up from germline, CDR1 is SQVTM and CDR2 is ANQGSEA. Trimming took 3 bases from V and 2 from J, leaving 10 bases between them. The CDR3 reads CSVDRKSNTEAFF. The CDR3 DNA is TGCAGCGTTGACAGGAAGAGTAACACTGAAGCTTTCTTT. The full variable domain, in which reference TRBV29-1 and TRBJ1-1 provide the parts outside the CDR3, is SAVISQKPSRDICQRGTSLTIQCQVDSQVTMMFWYRQQPGQSLTLIATANQGSEATYESGFVIDKFPISRPNLTFSTLTVSNMSPEDSSIYLCSVDRKSNTEAFFGQGTRLTVV.

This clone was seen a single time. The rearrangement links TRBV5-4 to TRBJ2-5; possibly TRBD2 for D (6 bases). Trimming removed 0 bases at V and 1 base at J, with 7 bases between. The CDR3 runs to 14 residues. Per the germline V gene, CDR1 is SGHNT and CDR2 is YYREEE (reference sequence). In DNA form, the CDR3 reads TGTGCCAGCAGCTTGGGGGGGGTCCAAGAGACCCAGTACTTC. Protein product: CASSLGGVQETQYF.

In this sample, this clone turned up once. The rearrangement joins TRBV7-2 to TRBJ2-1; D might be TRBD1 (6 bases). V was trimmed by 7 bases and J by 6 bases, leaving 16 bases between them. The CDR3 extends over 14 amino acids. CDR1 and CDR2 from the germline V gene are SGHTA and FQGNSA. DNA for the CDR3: TGTGCCAGCACCCGAACCCCCAGGGGCAATGAGCAGTTCTTC. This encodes CASTRTPRGNEQFF.

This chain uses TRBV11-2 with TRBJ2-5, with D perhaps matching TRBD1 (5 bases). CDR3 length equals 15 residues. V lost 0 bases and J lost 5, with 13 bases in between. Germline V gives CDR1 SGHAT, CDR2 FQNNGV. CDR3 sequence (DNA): TGTGCCAGCAGCTTAGATCAGGGAATCGATGAGACCCAGTACTTC. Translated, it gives CASSLDQGIDETQYF.

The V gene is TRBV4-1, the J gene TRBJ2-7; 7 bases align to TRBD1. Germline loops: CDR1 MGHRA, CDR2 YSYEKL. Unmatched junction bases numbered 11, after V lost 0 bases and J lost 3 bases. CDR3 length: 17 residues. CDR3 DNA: TGCGCCAGCAGCCAAGACGCCGACGTGACAGGGTACTACGAGCAGTACTTC. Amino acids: CASSQDADVTGYYEQYF.

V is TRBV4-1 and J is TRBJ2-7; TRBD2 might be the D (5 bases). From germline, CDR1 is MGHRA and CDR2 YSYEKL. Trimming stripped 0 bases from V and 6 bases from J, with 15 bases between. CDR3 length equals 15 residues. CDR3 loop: CASSQDGGRLGEQYF. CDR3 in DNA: TGCGCCAGCAGCCAAGATGGAGGTCGTCTGGGCGAGCAGTACTTC.

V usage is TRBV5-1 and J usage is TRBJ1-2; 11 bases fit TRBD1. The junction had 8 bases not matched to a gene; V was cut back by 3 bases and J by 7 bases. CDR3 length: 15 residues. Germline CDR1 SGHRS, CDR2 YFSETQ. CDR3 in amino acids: CASSSLFGTGGGYTF. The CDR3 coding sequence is TGCGCCAGCAGCTCTCTTTTTGGGACAGGGGGTGGCTACACCTTC.

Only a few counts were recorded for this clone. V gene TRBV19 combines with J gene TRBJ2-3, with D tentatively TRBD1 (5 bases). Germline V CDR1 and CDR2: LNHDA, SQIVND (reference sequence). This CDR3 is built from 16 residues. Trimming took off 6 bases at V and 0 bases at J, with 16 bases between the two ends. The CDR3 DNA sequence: TGTGCCAGTAGCCCCCCAGTAGGGGTTAGCACAGATACGCAGTATTTT. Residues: CASSPPVGVSTDTQYF. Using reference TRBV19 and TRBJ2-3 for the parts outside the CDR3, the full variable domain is DGGITQSPKYLFRKEGQNVTLSCEQNLNHDAMYWYRQDPGQGLRLIYYSQIVNDFQKGDIAEGYSVSREKKESFPLTVTSAQKNPTAFYLCASSPPVGVSTDTQYFGPGTRLTVL.

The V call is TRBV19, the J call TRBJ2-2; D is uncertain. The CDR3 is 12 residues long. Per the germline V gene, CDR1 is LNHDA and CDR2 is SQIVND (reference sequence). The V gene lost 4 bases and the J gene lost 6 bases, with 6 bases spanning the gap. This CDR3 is CASSTVPGELFF. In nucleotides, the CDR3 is TGTGCCAGTAGTACAGTTCCCGGGGAGCTGTTTTTT.

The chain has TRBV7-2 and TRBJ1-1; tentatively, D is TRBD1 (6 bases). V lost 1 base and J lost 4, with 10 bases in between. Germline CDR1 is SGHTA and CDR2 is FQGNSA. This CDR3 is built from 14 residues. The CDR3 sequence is CASSLVPGATEAFF. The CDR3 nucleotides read TGTGCCAGCAGCTTAGTTCCAGGGGCCACTGAAGCTTTCTTT.

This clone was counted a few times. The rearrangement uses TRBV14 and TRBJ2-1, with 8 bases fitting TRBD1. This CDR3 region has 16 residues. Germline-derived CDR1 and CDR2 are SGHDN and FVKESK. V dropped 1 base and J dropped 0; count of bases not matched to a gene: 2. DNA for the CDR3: TGTGCCAGCAGCCAAGGGGACAGGCTCTCCTACAATGAGCAGTTCTTC. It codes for CASSQGDRLSYNEQFF.

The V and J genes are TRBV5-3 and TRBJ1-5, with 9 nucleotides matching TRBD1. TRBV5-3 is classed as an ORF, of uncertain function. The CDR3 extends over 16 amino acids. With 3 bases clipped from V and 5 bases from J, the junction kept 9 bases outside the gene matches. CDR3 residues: CARSWGDRDRDQPQHF. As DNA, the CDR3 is TGTGCCAGAAGCTGGGGGGACAGGGACCGAGATCAGCCCCAGCATTTT.

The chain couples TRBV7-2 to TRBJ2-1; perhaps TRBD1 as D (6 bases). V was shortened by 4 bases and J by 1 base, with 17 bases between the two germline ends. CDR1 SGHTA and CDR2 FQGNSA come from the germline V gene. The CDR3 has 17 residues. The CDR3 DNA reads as TGTGCCAGCAGCTCGTCACAGGGTGTTCGGTCCTACAATGAGCAGTTCTTC. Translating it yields CASSSSQGVRSYNEQFF.

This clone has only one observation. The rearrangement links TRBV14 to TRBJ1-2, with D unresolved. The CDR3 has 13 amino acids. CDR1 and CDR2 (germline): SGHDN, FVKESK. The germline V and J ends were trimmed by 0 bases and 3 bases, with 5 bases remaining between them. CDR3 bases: TGTGCCAGCAGCCAAGAAAGAGACTATGGCTACACCTTC. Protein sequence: CASSQERDYGYTF. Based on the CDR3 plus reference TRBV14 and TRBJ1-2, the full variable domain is EAGVTQFPSHSVIEKGQTVTLRCDPISGHDNLYWYRRVMGKEIKFLLHFVKESKQDESGMPNNRFLAERTGGTYSTLKVQPAELEDSGVYFCASSQERDYGYTFGSGTRLTVV.

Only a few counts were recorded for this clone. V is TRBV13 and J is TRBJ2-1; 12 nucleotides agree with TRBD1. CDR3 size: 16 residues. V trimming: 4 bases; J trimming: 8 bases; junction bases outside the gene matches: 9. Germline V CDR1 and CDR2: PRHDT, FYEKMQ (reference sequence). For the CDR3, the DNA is TGTGCCAGCAGCTACTTGAGGGGACAGGGGGCTTATGAGCAGTTCTTC. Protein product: CASSYLRGQGAYEQFF.

The CDR3 sequence: CASSLETGSYYEQYF. The CDR3 bases are TGTGCCAGCAGCTTGGAGACAGGGTCCTACTACGAGCAGTACTTC. The chain couples TRBV5-6 to TRBJ2-7; 7 bases align to TRBD1. Germline V gene lookup returns CDR1 SGHDT and CDR2 YYEEEE. The CDR3 is made up of 15 amino acids. Losses at the gene ends were 0 bases for V and 3 bases for J; bases not matched to a gene: 6.

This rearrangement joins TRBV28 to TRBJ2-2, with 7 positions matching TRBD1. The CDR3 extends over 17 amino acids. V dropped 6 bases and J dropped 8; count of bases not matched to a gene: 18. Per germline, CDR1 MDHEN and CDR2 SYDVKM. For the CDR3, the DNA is TGTGCCAGCAGCAATCAAAACCAACAGGGGTCCCCTGGGGAGCTGTTTTTT. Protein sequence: CASSNQNQQGSPGELFF.

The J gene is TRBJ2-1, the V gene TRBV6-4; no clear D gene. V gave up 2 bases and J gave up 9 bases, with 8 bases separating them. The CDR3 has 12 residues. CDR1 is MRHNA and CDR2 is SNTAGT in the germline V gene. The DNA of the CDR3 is TGTGCCAGCAGTGACCGAGGCGGTGAGCAGTTCTTC. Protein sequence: CASSDRGGEQFF.

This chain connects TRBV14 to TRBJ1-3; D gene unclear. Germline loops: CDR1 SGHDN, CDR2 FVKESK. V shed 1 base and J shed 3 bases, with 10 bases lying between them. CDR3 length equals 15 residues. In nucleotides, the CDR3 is TGTGCCAGCAGCCAAGGAGGCCGATATGGAAACACCATATATTTT. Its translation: CASSQGGRYGNTIYF.

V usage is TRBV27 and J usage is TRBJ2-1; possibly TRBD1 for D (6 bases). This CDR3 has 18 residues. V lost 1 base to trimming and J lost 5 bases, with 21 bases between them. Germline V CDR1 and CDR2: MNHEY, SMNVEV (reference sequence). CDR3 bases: TGTGCCAGCAGTTTATATTCGTTTCCAGGGGCCCCAGACAATGAGCAGTTCTTC. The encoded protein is CASSLYSFPGAPDNEQFF.

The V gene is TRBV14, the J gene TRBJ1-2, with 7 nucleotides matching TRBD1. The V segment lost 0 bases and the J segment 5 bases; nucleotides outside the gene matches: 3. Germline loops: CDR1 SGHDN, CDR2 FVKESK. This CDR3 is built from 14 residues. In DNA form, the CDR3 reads TGTGCCAGCAGCCAAGAGGGACAGCCATATGGCTACACCTTC. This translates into CASSQEGQPYGYTF.